These 26 T cell receptor beta chains originate from one sample sequenced in a study of blood T cell repertoires in COVID-19. TCRdb's copy holds only in-frame clones and misses some; the assay was immunoSEQ multiplex PCR. This table has approximately 50,000 clones, roughly 90% appearing once. The sample consisted of peripheral blood. The receptor set was obtained from a woman of 80 years or more with acute or convalescent COVID-19.

This clone was recorded once. The chain combines TRBV9 with TRBJ1-3, with D possibly being TRBD1 (5 bases). CDR3 size: 17 residues. Germline CDR1 and CDR2: SGDLS and YYNGEE. The V gene lost 4 bases and the J gene lost 3 bases, with 20 bases spanning the gap. The CDR3 reads CASSLGLAGVNGNTIYF. DNA for the CDR3: TGTGCCAGCAGCCTGGGACTAGCGGGGGTGAATGGAAACACCATATATTTT.

The gene calls are TRBV12-3 or TRBV12-4 and TRBJ2-5; TRBD1 agrees at 7 bases. The J segment lost 5 bases and the V segment lost 6 bases, leaving 6 bases of the junction unmatched. This CDR3 has 13 residues. CDR3 nucleotides: TGTGCCAGCAGGATTACAGGGGCGGAGACCCAGTACTTC. Translated, it gives CASRITGAETQYF.

This clone appeared a single time. This sequence joins TRBV5-4 and TRBJ1-1, with D unresolved. With 2 bases removed from V and 0 bases from J, the gap between germline ends came to 17 bases. Germline V gene sequence: CDR1 SGHNT, CDR2 YYREEE (reference sequence). This CDR3 region has 17 residues. The CDR3 protein is CASSLEAATQMNTEAFF. CDR3 nucleotides: TGTGCCAGCAGCTTAGAGGCAGCCACTCAGATGAACACTGAAGCTTTCTTT.

This clone was observed a single time. This chain links TRBV11-3 with TRBJ2-3; 9 bases fit TRBD1. The CDR3 loop spans 15 amino acids. The trim removed 5 bases at V and 5 bases at J, leaving 8 bases unmatched. CDR1 and CDR2 from the germline V gene are SGHNT and YENEEA. CDR3 sequence: CASSQSQGALDTQYF. The CDR3 bases are TGTGCCAGCAGCCAATCACAGGGGGCATTAGATACGCAGTATTTT.

V usage is TRBV5-5 and J usage is TRBJ1-4, with D maybe TRBD1 (5 bases). The CDR3 sequence is 14 residues long. Germline CDR1 SGHKS, CDR2 YYEKEE (reference sequence). Trimming took off 1 base at V and 5 bases at J, with 9 bases between the two ends. CDR3 bases: TGTGCCAGCAGCTTGATGGGGGGGAATGAAAAACTGTTTTTT. This encodes CASSLMGGNEKLFF.

CDR3 loop: CASSQDWIAGVETQYF. The CDR3 bases are TGTGCCAGCAGCCAAGATTGGATAGCGGGGGTTGAGACCCAGTACTTC. This chain uses TRBV3-1 (or the pseudogene TRBV3-2) with TRBJ2-5; 9 nucleotides line up with TRBD2. V was pared by 0 bases and J by 5 bases, with 7 bases of the junction left unmatched. Germline V gene lookup returns CDR1 LGHDT and CDR2 YNNKEL (reference sequence). CDR3 size: 16 residues.

V usage is TRBV29-1 and J usage is TRBJ1-1, with D maybe TRBD1 (5 bases). From germline, CDR1 is SQVTM and CDR2 ANQGSEA. The germline V and J ends were trimmed by 6 bases and 3 bases, with 11 bases remaining between them. This CDR3 has 12 amino acids. The CDR3 nucleotides are TGCAGCGTAGTGTCGGGGGACACTGAAGCTTTCTTT. The encoded protein is CSVVSGDTEAFF. Filled out from reference TRBV29-1 and TRBJ1-1, the complete variable domain reads SAVISQKPSRDICQRGTSLTIQCQVDSQVTMMFWYRQQPGQSLTLIATANQGSEATYESGFVIDKFPISRPNLTFSTLTVSNMSPEDSSIYLCSVVSGDTEAFFGQGTRLTVV.

This clone was detected a few times. The V gene is TRBV27, the J gene TRBJ1-6; TRBD1 might be the D (5 bases). This CDR3 is built from 15 residues. From germline, CDR1 is MNHEY and CDR2 SMNVEV (reference sequence). Between the trimmed V and J ends, which lost 6 bases and 7 bases, there was a span of 16 bases. The CDR3 region has the DNA TGTGCCAGCAGGACGGGCCTCAGGGCCAATTCACCCCTCCACTTT. This gives the protein CASRTGLRANSPLHF.

The rearrangement uses TRBV9 and TRBJ2-1; 7 bases map to TRBD2. This CDR3 is 16 amino acids long. V was clipped by 1 base and J by 0 bases; unmatched bases: 4. CDR1 is SGDLS and CDR2 is YYNGEE in the germline V gene. The CDR3 bases are TGTGCCAGCAGCGTAAGCGGGGCGAGCTCCTACAATGAGCAGTTCTTC. Its translation is CASSVSGASSYNEQFF.

This chain links TRBV5-1 with TRBJ1-2, with D maybe TRBD1 (6 bases). The CDR3 length is 14 residues. V was pared by 4 bases and J by 6 bases, with 16 bases between. Germline assignment: CDR1 SGHRS and CDR2 YFSETQ. The CDR3 sequence is CASSLRTAGDGYTF. CDR3 sequence (DNA): TGCGCCAGCAGCCTTCGGACGGCAGGGGATGGCTACACCTTC. Looking up the rest from reference TRBV5-1 and TRBJ1-2 gives the full variable domain: KAGVTQTPRYLIKTRGQQVTLSCSPISGHRSVSWYQQTPGQGLQFLFEYFSETQRNKGNFPGRFSGRQFSNSRSEMNVSTLELGDSALYLCASSLRTAGDGYTFGSGTRLTVV.

The J gene is TRBJ1-1, the V gene TRBV2, with a weak D call TRBD1 (5 bases). Per the germline V gene, CDR1 is SNHLY and CDR2 is FYNNEI. Trimming pared 6 bases from V and 8 bases from J, leaving 10 bases between. The CDR3 covers 11 residues. CDR3 region: CASRTWTEAFF. CDR3 nucleotide sequence: TGTGCCAGCAGGACCTGGACAGAAGCTTTCTTT.

The rearrangement joins TRBV7-9 to TRBJ2-7; 11 bases fit TRBD2. The germline V gene encodes CDR1 SEHNR and CDR2 FQNEAQ (reference sequence). This CDR3 region has 16 residues. With 4 bases clipped from V and 5 bases from J, the junction kept 10 bases outside the gene matches. The CDR3 DNA follows: TGTGCCAGCAGCTCCTCCGAAACTAGCGGGGGTAACGAGCAGTACTTC. It yields the protein CASSSSETSGGNEQYF. The full variable domain, rest sourced from reference TRBV7-9 and TRBJ2-7, is DTGVSQNPRHKITKRGQNVTFRCDPISEHNRLYWYRQTLGQGPEFLTYFQNEAQLEKSRLLSDRFSAERPKGSFSTLEIQRTEQGDSAMYLCASSSSETSGGNEQYFGPGTRLTVT.

The chain links TRBV3-1 (or the pseudogene TRBV3-2) to TRBJ1-3; D call uncertain. Looked up from germline, CDR1 is LGHDT and CDR2 is YNNKEL (reference sequence). The CDR3 spans 15 residues. The V gene lost 2 bases and the J gene lost 5 bases, with 13 bases spanning the gap. The CDR3 loop is CASSQTGGLRNTIYF. CDR3 nucleotides: TGTGCCAGCAGCCAAACGGGTGGCCTCCGAAACACCATATATTTT.

This clone was counted between two and nine times. This chain links TRBV2 with TRBJ1-3; perhaps TRBD1 as D (5 bases). V lost 8 bases, J lost 2 bases, and 7 bases lay in between. The CDR3 length is 12 residues. CDR1 and CDR2 from the germline V gene are SNHLY and FYNNEI. Written as DNA, the CDR3 is TGTGCCAGCGCGGGGGCTGGAAACACCATATATTTT. Its protein is CASAGAGNTIYF. Full variable domain (outside the CDR3, taken from reference TRBV2 and TRBJ1-3): EPEVTQTPSHQVTQMGQEVILRCVPISNHLYFYWYRQILGQKVEFLVSFYNNEISEKSEIFDDQFSVERPDGSNFTLKIRSTKLEDSAMYFCASAGAGNTIYFGEGSWLTVV.

V usage is TRBV3-1 (or the pseudogene TRBV3-2) and J usage is TRBJ2-1; 8 bases map to TRBD1. The ends lost 8 bases at V and 8 bases at J; junction bases unmatched: 8. Germline CDR1 and CDR2: LGHDT and YNNKEL (reference sequence). The CDR3 consists of 13 residues. The CDR3 here is CASSSQGAYEQFF. CDR3 in DNA: TGTGCCAGCTCATCTCAGGGGGCGTATGAGCAGTTCTTC.

CDR3 sequence: CASSLAGKRDTQYF. The DNA for the CDR3 is TGTGCCAGCAGTTTGGCCGGGAAACGGGATACGCAGTATTTT. V usage is TRBV27 and J usage is TRBJ2-3, with TRBD2 as a possible D gene (5 bases). This CDR3 spans 14 amino acids. V was shortened by 3 bases and J by 6 bases, with 13 bases between the two germline ends. Germline CDR1 MNHEY, CDR2 SMNVEV (reference sequence).

This rearrangement joins TRBV30 to TRBJ2-1; the match to TRBD2 covers 7 bases. The trim removed 4 bases at V and 10 bases at J, leaving 10 bases unmatched. In germline, CDR1 is GTSNPN, CDR2 SVGIG (reference sequence). The CDR3 runs 13 residues. CDR3: CAWTSGLTEEQFF. For the CDR3, the DNA is TGTGCCTGGACTAGCGGCCTCACCGAGGAGCAGTTCTTC.

This chain links TRBV13 with TRBJ2-1; 9 bases map to TRBD2. Germline loops: CDR1 PRHDT, CDR2 FYEKMQ (reference sequence). Unmatched junction bases numbered 8, after V lost 2 bases and J lost 0 bases. The CDR3 sequence is 18 residues long. The CDR3 nucleotides are TGTGCCAGCAGCTTAATTTGGGCGGGGGGGAGCTCCTACAATGAGCAGTTCTTC. It encodes CASSLIWAGGSSYNEQFF.

As regards this clone: At the DNA level, this CDR3 is encoded by other sequences in the same sample as well. The CDR3 DNA reads TGCAGTGCTAGGGGAGGAGATACGCAGTATTTT. Its protein is CSARGGDTQYF. The chain couples TRBV20-1 to TRBJ2-3; weak D call: TRBD2 (6 bases). There are 11 residues in the CDR3. CDR1 and CDR2 from the germline V gene are DFQATT and SNEGSKA (reference sequence). V lost 3 bases to trimming and J lost 5 bases, with 6 bases between them.

The chain uses TRBV4-1 and TRBJ2-3; 13 positions agree with TRBD2. After removal of 6 bases from V and 7 bases from J, the junction contained 7 bases not matched to a gene. CDR1 is MGHRA, CDR2 YSYEKL, per germline. The CDR3 is 15 amino acids. The CDR3 is CASRRTSGGGNTQYF. In nucleotides, the CDR3 is TGCGCCAGCAGGAGGACTAGCGGGGGCGGAAATACGCAGTATTTT.

The chain joins TRBV11-2 to TRBJ2-1; 11 bases align to TRBD1. The CDR3 totals 14 residues. J gave up 9 bases and V 5 bases, and 6 bases lay outside the gene matches. Germline CDR1 and CDR2: SGHAT and FQNNGV. The CDR3: CASSLRTGGVEQFF. CDR3 sequence (DNA): TGTGCCAGCAGCCTTCGGACAGGGGGCGTTGAGCAGTTCTTC.

This chain uses TRBV5-4 with TRBJ2-2; no clear D gene. In germline, CDR1 is SGHNT, CDR2 YYREEE (reference sequence). Trimming stripped 3 bases from V and 0 bases from J, with 12 bases between. This CDR3 has 16 amino acids. The CDR3 DNA reads TGTGCCAGCAGCTCTTTGCGTGGTTCGAACACCGGGGAGCTGTTTTTT. As protein: CASSSLRGSNTGELFF.

The chain couples TRBV10-3 to TRBJ2-5; 11 bases line up with TRBD2. CDR1 and CDR2 (germline): ENHRY, SYGVKD. The CDR3 loop spans 15 amino acids. Trimming cost V 5 bases and J 5 bases; bases outside gene matches: 7. The CDR3 DNA reads TGTGCCATCAGTCCGGTAGCGGGGGGGCCTGAGACCCAGTACTTC. This translates into CAISPVAGGPETQYF.

This clone was recorded once. The chain combines TRBV19 with TRBJ2-5, with D maybe TRBD1 (7 bases). CDR3 length equals 14 residues. Per the germline V gene, CDR1 is LNHDA and CDR2 is SQIVND (reference sequence). Between the trimmed V and J ends, which lost 5 bases and 6 bases, there was a span of 16 bases. CDR3 in DNA: TGTGCCAGTAGTGGCGGGACAGTAGTAAAGACCCAGTACTTC. It is translated as CASSGGTVVKTQYF.

The chain links TRBV6-5 to TRBJ1-1, with TRBD1 as a possible D gene (5 bases). Trimming stripped 6 bases from V and 1 base from J, with 12 bases between. In germline, CDR1 is MNHEY, CDR2 SVGAGI. CDR3 length equals 14 residues. The CDR3 coding sequence is TGTGCCAGCAGCTCTCGGGGGGGGAACACTGAAGCTTTCTTT. Protein product: CASSSRGGNTEAFF.

This chain connects TRBV12-3 or TRBV12-4 to TRBJ2-4; D perhaps matches TRBD2 (6 bases). This CDR3 has 12 amino acids. Trimming took off 9 bases at V and 8 bases at J, with 14 bases between the two ends. The CDR3 here is CARRCGDDIQYF. The DNA of the CDR3 is TGTGCCAGGCGGTGCGGGGATGACATTCAGTACTTC.